Sequencing of this TCR beta chain was carried out in a study of tumor and adjacent non-tumor tissue in lung cancer. Study information: There were 12 adenocarcinoma, 2 squamous cell carcinoma and 1 small cell lung cancer cases.

RNA was extracted from bulk tissue without any cell sorting. The library came from three nested PCR rounds adapted from ARM-PCR protocols. TCRdb redid the calling of the multiplex PCR reads with MiXCR, one entry per CDR3 protein. The data hold over 130,000 distinct CDR3 sequences, with approximately 66% observed a single time. The CDR3 runs to 12 residues. Germline CDR1 MDHEN, CDR2 SYDVKM. This sequence originates from a man aged 55 to 70 with small cell lung cancer. Material for sequencing was lung tumor tissue. V and J are TRBV28 and TRBJ2-2; tentative D call: TRBD2 (5 bases). CDR3 sequence (DNA): TGTGCTGAGGGTGCGGGCACCGGGGAGCTGTTTTTT. It codes for CAEGAGTGELFF.